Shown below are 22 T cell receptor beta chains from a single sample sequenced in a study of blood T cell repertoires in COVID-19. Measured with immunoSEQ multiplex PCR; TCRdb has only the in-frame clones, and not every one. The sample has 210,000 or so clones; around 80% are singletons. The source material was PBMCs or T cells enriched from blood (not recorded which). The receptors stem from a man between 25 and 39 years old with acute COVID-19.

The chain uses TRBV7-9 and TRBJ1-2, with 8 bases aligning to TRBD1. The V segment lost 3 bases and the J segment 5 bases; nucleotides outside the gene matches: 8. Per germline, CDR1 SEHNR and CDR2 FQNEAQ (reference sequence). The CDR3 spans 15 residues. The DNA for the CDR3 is TGTGCCAGCAGCTTCCTCCAGGGACAGGTGTATGGCTACACCTTC. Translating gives CASSFLQGQVYGYTF.

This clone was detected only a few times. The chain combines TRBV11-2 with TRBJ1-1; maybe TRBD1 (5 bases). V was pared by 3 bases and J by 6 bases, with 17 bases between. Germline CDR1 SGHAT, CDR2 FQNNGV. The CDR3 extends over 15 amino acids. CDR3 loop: CASSLALGGVPEAFF. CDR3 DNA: TGTGCCAGCAGCTTGGCCCTCGGGGGTGTGCCTGAAGCTTTCTTT.

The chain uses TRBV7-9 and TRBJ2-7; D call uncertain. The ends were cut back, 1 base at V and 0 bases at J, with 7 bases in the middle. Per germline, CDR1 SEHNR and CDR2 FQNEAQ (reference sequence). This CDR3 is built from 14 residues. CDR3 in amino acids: CASSLGLVSYEQYF. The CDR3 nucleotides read TGTGCCAGCAGCTTAGGACTGGTCTCCTACGAGCAGTACTTC.

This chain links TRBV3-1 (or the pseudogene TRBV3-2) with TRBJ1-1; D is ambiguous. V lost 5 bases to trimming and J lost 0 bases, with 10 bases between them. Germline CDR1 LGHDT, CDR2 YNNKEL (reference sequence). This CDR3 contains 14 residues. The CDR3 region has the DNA TGTGCCAGCAGCGACACCCTTTTGAACACTGAAGCTTTCTTT. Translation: CASSDTLLNTEAFF.

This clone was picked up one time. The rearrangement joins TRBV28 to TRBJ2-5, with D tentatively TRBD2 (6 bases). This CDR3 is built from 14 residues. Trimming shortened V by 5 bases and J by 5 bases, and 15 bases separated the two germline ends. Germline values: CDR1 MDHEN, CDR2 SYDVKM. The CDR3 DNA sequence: TGTGCCAGCAGTGCGGCCGGGGGTGGGGAGACCCAGTACTTC. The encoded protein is CASSAAGGGETQYF.

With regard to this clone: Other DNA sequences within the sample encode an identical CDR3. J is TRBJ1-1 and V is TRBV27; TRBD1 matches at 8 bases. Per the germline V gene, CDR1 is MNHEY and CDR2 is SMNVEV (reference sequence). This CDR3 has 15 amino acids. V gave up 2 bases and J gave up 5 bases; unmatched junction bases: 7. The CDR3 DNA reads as TGTGCCAGCAGTTTAGGACAGGGCTTTAGGACTGAAGCTTTCTTT. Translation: CASSLGQGFRTEAFF.

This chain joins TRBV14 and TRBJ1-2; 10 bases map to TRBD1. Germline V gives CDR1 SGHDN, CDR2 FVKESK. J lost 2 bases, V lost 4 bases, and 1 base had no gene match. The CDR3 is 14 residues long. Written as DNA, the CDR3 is TGTGCCAGCAGCCGGGACAGGGGAAACTATGGCTACACCTTC. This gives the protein CASSRDRGNYGYTF.

This CDR3 reads CSASRSSGATDTQYF. CDR3 nucleotide sequence: TGCAGTGCTAGTCGGTCCAGCGGGGCCACAGATACGCAGTATTTT. This chain joins TRBV20-1 and TRBJ2-3; 7 nucleotides match TRBD2. After removal of 3 bases from V and 2 bases from J, the junction contained 8 bases not matched to a gene. The CDR3 runs 15 residues. The germline CDR1 and CDR2 sequences are DFQATT and SNEGSKA (reference sequence).

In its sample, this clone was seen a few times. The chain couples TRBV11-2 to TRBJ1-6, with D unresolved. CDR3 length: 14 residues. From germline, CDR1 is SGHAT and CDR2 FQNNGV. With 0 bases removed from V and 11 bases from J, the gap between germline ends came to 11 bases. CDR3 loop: CASSLDGRRAPLHF. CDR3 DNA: TGTGCCAGCAGCTTAGATGGCAGGCGGGCACCCCTCCACTTT.

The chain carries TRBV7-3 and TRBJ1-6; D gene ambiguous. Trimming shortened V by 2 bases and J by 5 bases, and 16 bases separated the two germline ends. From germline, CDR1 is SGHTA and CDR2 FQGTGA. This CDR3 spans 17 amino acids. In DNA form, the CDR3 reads TGTGCCAGCAGCTTAGGTTCGGGAGGGCGGAATAATTCACCCCTCCACTTT. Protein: CASSLGSGGRNNSPLHF.

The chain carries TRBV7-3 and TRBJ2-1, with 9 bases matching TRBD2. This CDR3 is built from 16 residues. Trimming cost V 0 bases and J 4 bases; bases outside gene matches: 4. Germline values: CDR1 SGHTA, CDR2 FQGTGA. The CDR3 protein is CASSLTSGGRYNEQFF. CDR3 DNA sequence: TGTGCCAGCAGCTTAACTAGCGGGGGCCGATACAATGAGCAGTTCTTC.

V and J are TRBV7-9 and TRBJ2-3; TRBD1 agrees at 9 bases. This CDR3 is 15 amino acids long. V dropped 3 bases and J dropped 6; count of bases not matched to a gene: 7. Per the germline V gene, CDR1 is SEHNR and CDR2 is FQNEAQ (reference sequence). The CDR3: CASSFQTGGIDTQYF. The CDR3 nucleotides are TGTGCCAGCAGCTTCCAGACAGGGGGAATTGATACGCAGTATTTT.

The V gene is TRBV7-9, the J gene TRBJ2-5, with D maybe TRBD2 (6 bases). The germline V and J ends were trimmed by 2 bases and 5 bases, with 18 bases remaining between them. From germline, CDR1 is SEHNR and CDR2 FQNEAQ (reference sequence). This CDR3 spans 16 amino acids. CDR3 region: CASSLRAGLQQETQYF. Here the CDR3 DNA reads TGTGCCAGCAGCTTAAGGGCGGGACTCCAGCAGGAGACCCAGTACTTC. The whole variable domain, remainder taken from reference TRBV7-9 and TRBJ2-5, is DTGVSQNPRHKITKRGQNVTFRCDPISEHNRLYWYRQTLGQGPEFLTYFQNEAQLEKSRLLSDRFSAERPKGSFSTLEIQRTEQGDSAMYLCASSLRAGLQQETQYFGPGTRLLVL.

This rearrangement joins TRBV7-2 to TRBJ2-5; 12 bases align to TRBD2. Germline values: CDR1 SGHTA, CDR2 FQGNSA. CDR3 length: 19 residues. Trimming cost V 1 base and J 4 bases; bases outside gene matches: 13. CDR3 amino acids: CASSLGRVLAGGQGETQYF. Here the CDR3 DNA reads TGTGCCAGCAGCTTAGGGAGGGTGCTAGCGGGGGGGCAGGGAGAGACCCAGTACTTC.

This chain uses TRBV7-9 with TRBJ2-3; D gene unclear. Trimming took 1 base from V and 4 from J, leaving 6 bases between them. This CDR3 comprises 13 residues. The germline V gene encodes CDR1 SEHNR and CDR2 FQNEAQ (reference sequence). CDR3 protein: CASSLVIPDTQYF. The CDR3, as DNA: TGTGCCAGCAGCTTAGTCATCCCAGATACGCAGTATTTT.

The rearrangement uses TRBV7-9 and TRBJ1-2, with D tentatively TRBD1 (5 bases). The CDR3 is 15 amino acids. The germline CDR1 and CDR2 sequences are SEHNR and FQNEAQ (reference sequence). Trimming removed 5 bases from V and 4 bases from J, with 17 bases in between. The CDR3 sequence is CASSAPWGTTYGYTF. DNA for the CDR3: TGTGCCAGCAGCGCGCCTTGGGGGACTACCTATGGCTACACCTTC.

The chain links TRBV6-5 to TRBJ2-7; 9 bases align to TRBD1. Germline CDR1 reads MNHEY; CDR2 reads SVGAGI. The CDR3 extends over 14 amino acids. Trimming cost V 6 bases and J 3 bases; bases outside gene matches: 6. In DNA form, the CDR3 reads TGTGCCAGCAGCAGAGGACAGGGGATCTACGAGCAGTACTTC. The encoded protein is CASSRGQGIYEQYF.

The DNA for the CDR3 is TGTGCCAGCAGCCAACGGCAGGGGAACACTGAAGCTTTCTTT. Its protein product is CASSQRQGNTEAFF. The chain couples TRBV3-1 (or the pseudogene TRBV3-2) to TRBJ1-1, with D maybe TRBD1 (5 bases). Trimming took 2 bases from V and 1 from J, leaving 8 bases between them. CDR1 and CDR2 from the germline V gene are LGHDT and YNNKEL (reference sequence). The CDR3 runs 14 residues.

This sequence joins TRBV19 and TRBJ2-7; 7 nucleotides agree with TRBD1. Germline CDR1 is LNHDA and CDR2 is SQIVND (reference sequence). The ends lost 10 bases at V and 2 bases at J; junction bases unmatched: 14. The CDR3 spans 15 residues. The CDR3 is CAIFHHRGNPYEQYF. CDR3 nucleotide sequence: TGTGCCATTTTCCATCACAGGGGAAATCCCTACGAGCAGTACTTC.

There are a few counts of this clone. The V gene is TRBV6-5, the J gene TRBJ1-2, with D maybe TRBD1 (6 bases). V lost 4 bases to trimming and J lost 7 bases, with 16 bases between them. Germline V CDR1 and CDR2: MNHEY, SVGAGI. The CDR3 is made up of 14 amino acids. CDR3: CASSSAGGLVGYTF. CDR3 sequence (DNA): TGTGCCAGCAGTTCCGCGGGGGGCCTAGTTGGCTACACCTTC.

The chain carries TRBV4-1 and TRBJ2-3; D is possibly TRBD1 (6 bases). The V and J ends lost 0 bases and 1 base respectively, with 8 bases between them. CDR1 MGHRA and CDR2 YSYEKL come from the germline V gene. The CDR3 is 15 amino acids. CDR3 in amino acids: CASSQDRTGTDTQYF. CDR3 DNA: TGCGCCAGCAGCCAAGACAGGACAGGCACAGATACGCAGTATTTT.

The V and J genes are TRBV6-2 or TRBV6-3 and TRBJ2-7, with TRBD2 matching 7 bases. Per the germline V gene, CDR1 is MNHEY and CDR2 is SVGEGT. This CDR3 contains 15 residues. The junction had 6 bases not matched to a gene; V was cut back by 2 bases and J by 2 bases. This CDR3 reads CASSYAGLLTYEQYF. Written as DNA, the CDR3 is TGTGCCAGCAGTTACGCGGGACTACTAACCTACGAGCAGTACTTC.